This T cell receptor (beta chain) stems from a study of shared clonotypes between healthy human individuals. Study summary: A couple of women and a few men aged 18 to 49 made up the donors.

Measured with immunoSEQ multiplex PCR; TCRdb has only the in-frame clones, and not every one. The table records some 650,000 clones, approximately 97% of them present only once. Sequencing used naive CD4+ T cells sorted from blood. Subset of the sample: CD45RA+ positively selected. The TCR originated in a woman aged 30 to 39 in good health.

CDR3 loop: CASSLLGSDTQYF. The CDR3, as DNA: TGTGCCAGCAGCTTGCTTGGGTCAGATACGCAGTATTTT. V and J are TRBV5-4 and TRBJ2-3; D is uncertain. Germline V CDR1 and CDR2: SGHNT, YYREEE (reference sequence). The V and J ends lost 1 base and 4 bases respectively, with 7 bases between them. The CDR3 covers 13 residues.